A selection of T cell receptor beta chains follows, all from one sample in a study of T cell responses to AZD1222 COVID-19 vaccine. Using immunoSEQ multiplex PCR, the repertoire was profiled, and TCRdb retains in-frame clones only, with some absent. This sample yields about 200,000 clones, of which roughly 91% are seen a single time; more than 0.8% belongs to the top ten. This sample comprised peripheral blood, obtained on day 0 of MenACWY control vaccination. These TCRs come from an adult in good health. Each CDR3 is given with its conserved first and last residue. The order of the fields is V gene, D gene, clone size, J gene, CDR3 DNA, CDR3 protein. D genes are given only for firm matches. Size is stated for part of the rows, as once, few or many counts, or as a class when the clone is expanded.

V: TRBV5-1
D: -
size: -
J: TRBJ1-6
DNA: TGCGCCAGCAGCTCAGAATCCTATAATTCACCCCTCCACTTT
CDR3: CASSSESYNSPLHF

V: TRBV19
D: TRBD2
size: -
J: TRBJ2-3
DNA: TGTGCCAGTAGTAACACTAGGACTAGCGGGGCTAGTGGTACGCAGTATTTT
CDR3: CASSNTRTSGASGTQYF

V: TRBV4-2
D: TRBD2
size: -
J: TRBJ2-7
DNA: TGTGCCAGCAGCCAAGCCGGGACGGGACTAGAGAGGCACGAGCAGTACTTC
CDR3: CASSQAGTGLERHEQYF

V: TRBV5-1
D: -
size: -
J: TRBJ1-1
DNA: TGCGCCAGCAGCTCGGGACTCCCAGGGACTGAAGCTTTCTTT
CDR3: CASSSGLPGTEAFF

V: TRBV5-4
D: TRBD1
size: -
J: TRBJ2-7
DNA: TGTGCCAGCAGTGGGGACAGGGGGCCGTACGAGCAGTACTTC
CDR3: CASSGDRGPYEQYF

V: TRBV11-2
D: TRBD1
size: -
J: TRBJ1-1
DNA: TGTGCCAGCAGCTTTACAGGGGGAAGAGCTTTCTTT
CDR3: CASSFTGGRAFF

V: TRBV5-1
D: TRBD2
size: -
J: TRBJ2-2
DNA: TGCGCCAGCAGCTTGGCCAAGGGACTAGTCACCGGGGAGCTGTTTTTT
CDR3: CASSLAKGLVTGELFF

V: TRBV21-1
D: -
size: -
J: TRBJ1-1
DNA: TGTGCCAGCAGCAAAGCCCTCGACCCGCCTAAAACGGCTGAAGCTTTCTTT
CDR3: CASSKALDPPKTAEAFF

V: TRBV12-3/TRBV12-4
D: -
size: -
J: TRBJ2-2
DNA: TGTGCCAGCAGTCTACAGGGAGCCGGGGAGCTGTTTTTT
CDR3: CASSLQGAGELFF

V: TRBV2
D: -
size: -
J: TRBJ1-4
DNA: TGTGCCAGCAGTTTACCGGGAATCGGTGAAAAACTGTTTTTT
CDR3: CASSLPGIGEKLFF

V: TRBV6-1
D: TRBD1
size: -
J: TRBJ1-1
DNA: TGTGCCAGCAGTGGCTCAGGGGGCGCAAGGTGGTCTGGTGCTTTCTTT
CDR3: CASSGSGGARWSGAFF

V: TRBV19
D: TRBD2
size: -
J: TRBJ2-1
DNA: TGTGCCAGTCGGAGCGGGGGGGTCCTCCTCAATGAGCAGTTCTTC
CDR3: CASRSGGVLLNEQFF

V: TRBV5-6
D: -
size: few
J: TRBJ1-4
DNA: TGTGCCAGCAGTTTCGGCCGGGCTAATGAAAAACTGTTTTTT
CDR3: CASSFGRANEKLFF

V: TRBV6-5
D: -
size: -
J: TRBJ1-1
DNA: TGTGCCAGCAGTTACTCGGACAGATCGAACACTGAAGCTTTCTTT
CDR3: CASSYSDRSNTEAFF

V: TRBV27
D: -
size: -
J: TRBJ1-1
DNA: TGTGCCAGCAGTCCCGCGCCCGTCGTGGGGCCAGTGAACACTGAAGCTTTCTTT
CDR3: CASSPAPVVGPVNTEAFF

V: TRBV6-2/TRBV6-3
D: -
size: -
J: TRBJ1-5
DNA: TGTGCCAGCAGTCCCTGGGAGGAGCAGCCCCAGCATTTT
CDR3: CASSPWEEQPQHF

V: TRBV9
D: -
size: -
J: TRBJ1-6
DNA: TGTGCCAGCAGCGAAGAACCTCGGGATTCACCCCTCCACTTT
CDR3: CASSEEPRDSPLHF

V: TRBV7-2
D: -
size: -
J: TRBJ2-1
DNA: TGTGCCAGCAGCGGACTATACAATGAGCAGTTCTTC
CDR3: CASSGLYNEQFF

V: TRBV7-9
D: TRBD1
size: -
J: TRBJ2-5
DNA: TGTGCCAGCAGCCGGGGACAGGGGGCAGAGACCCAGTACTTC
CDR3: CASSRGQGAETQYF

V: TRBV5-4
D: -
size: -
J: TRBJ1-6
DNA: TGTGCCAGCAGCTTGGGGGGGAGCGGTTCACCCCTCCACTTT
CDR3: CASSLGGSGSPLHF

V: TRBV18
D: -
size: -
J: TRBJ1-5
DNA: TGTGCCAGCTCCCCCTCGGGGGGGTTACAGCCCCAGCATTTT
CDR3: CASSPSGGLQPQHF

V: TRBV19
D: -
size: once
J: TRBJ1-2
DNA: TGTGCCAGTAGTATGGCGGGGTTAAGTGCTGCTGGCTACACCTTC
CDR3: CASSMAGLSAAGYTF

V: TRBV18
D: -
size: -
J: TRBJ1-6
DNA: TGTGCCAGCGCGCAGGGTGCGGGTAATTCACCCCTCCACTTT
CDR3: CASAQGAGNSPLHF

V: TRBV6-4
D: TRBD2
size: -
J: TRBJ2-5
DNA: TGTGCCAGCGCGGGGGGGCAGGAGACCCAGTACTTC
CDR3: CASAGGQETQYF

V: TRBV19
D: TRBD2
size: -
J: TRBJ2-4
DNA: TGTGCCACCAAAAAGCGGGGGACGGAAAACATTCAGTACTTC
CDR3: CATKKRGTENIQYF

V: TRBV6-5
D: TRBD1
size: -
J: TRBJ1-5
DNA: TGTGCCAGCAGTCCGGGACAGGGGGCAGGACAGCCCCAGCATTTT
CDR3: CASSPGQGAGQPQHF

V: TRBV5-1
D: -
size: once
J: TRBJ2-3
DNA: TGCGCCAGCAGCGGTACGGGACCAGATACGCAGTATTTT
CDR3: CASSGTGPDTQYF

V: TRBV19
D: -
size: -
J: TRBJ1-5
DNA: TGTGCCAGTAGTATAACCCAGGGCCCAGTGGGCAATCAGCCCCAGCATTTT
CDR3: CASSITQGPVGNQPQHF

V: TRBV7-2
D: -
size: -
J: TRBJ2-7
DNA: TGTGCCAGCAGCTTGGCCGGGTCCAAAAACTACGAGCAGTACTTC
CDR3: CASSLAGSKNYEQYF

V: TRBV7-2
D: TRBD1
size: -
J: TRBJ1-1
DNA: TGTGCCAGCAGCCGCCGACAGGGTGGGACTGAAGCTTTCTTT
CDR3: CASSRRQGGTEAFF

V: TRBV19
D: -
size: -
J: TRBJ1-5
DNA: TGTGCCAGTAGTATAGGTGCAGGGACCGATCAGCCCCAGCATTTT
CDR3: CASSIGAGTDQPQHF

V: TRBV18
D: -
size: once
J: TRBJ2-7
DNA: TGTGCCAGCTCACCACGACAGACAGACGAGCAGTACTTC
CDR3: CASSPRQTDEQYF

V: TRBV28
D: -
size: -
J: TRBJ2-7
DNA: TGTGCCAGCAGGTCGGCACTAGCCTTGAACGAGCAGTACTTC
CDR3: CASRSALALNEQYF

V: TRBV6-1
D: TRBD1
size: -
J: TRBJ1-1
DNA: TGTGCCAGCAGTGATATGGGACAGGCCAACACTGAAGCTTTCTTT
CDR3: CASSDMGQANTEAFF

V: TRBV30
D: TRBD1
size: -
J: TRBJ1-5
DNA: TGTGCCTGGCAGACAGGGAGCAACTCCAATCAGCCCCAGCATTTT
CDR3: CAWQTGSNSNQPQHF

V: TRBV30
D: TRBD1
size: -
J: TRBJ1-4
DNA: TGTGCCTGGTCCCGACAGGGCACAACTAATGAAAAACTGTTTTTT
CDR3: CAWSRQGTTNEKLFF

V: TRBV10-3
D: -
size: -
J: TRBJ1-2
DNA: TGTGCCATCACCCCGGAACCGGACTATGGCTACACCTTC
CDR3: CAITPEPDYGYTF

V: TRBV10-3
D: -
size: -
J: TRBJ2-7
DNA: TGTGCCATCAGTGGGACGGCCCAGAGCTACGAGCAGTACTTC
CDR3: CAISGTAQSYEQYF

V: TRBV2
D: -
size: -
J: TRBJ2-5
DNA: TGTGCCAGCAGTCCTGACAGCGCTCGAATCTGGGGGACCCAGTACTTC
CDR3: CASSPDSARIWGTQYF

V: TRBV2
D: -
size: -
J: TRBJ1-2
DNA: TGTGCCAGCAGTGAAGAGGTCGGGGCAGCTTGGTTGGATGGCTACACCTTC
CDR3: CASSEEVGAAWLDGYTF

V: TRBV9
D: TRBD1
size: -
J: TRBJ1-1
DNA: TGTGCCAGCAGCTTCGACAGGGGGATTGGAGCGAACACTGAAGCTTTCTTT
CDR3: CASSFDRGIGANTEAFF

V: TRBV15
D: -
size: -
J: TRBJ1-3
DNA: TGTGCCACCAGCAGAGATAAGAACATCCTCGCTGGAAACACCATATATTTT
CDR3: CATSRDKNILAGNTIYF

V: TRBV4-3
D: TRBD1
size: -
J: TRBJ1-2
DNA: TGCGCCAGCAGCCAGGGGGGACAGGAGGGGAGATATGGCTACACCTTC
CDR3: CASSQGGQEGRYGYTF

V: TRBV11-2
D: TRBD2
size: -
J: TRBJ2-3
DNA: TGTGCCAGCAGCCCACTTGTGAGCGGGGGCGGCGATACGCAGTATTTT
CDR3: CASSPLVSGGGDTQYF

V: TRBV7-2
D: -
size: -
J: TRBJ2-3
DNA: TGTGCCAGCAGCTTAGGGTTGGGGGTGGCAGATACGCAGTATTTT
CDR3: CASSLGLGVADTQYF

V: TRBV24-1
D: TRBD1
size: -
J: TRBJ1-2
DNA: TGTGCCACCAGTGCCCCGCCCGGGACAGGGGGCCCTAATTATGGCTACACCTTC
CDR3: CATSAPPGTGGPNYGYTF

V: TRBV7-2
D: -
size: -
J: TRBJ2-7
DNA: TGTGCCAGCAGCTTAGACCAGGGAGGAACGAAGCAGTACTTC
CDR3: CASSLDQGGTKQYF